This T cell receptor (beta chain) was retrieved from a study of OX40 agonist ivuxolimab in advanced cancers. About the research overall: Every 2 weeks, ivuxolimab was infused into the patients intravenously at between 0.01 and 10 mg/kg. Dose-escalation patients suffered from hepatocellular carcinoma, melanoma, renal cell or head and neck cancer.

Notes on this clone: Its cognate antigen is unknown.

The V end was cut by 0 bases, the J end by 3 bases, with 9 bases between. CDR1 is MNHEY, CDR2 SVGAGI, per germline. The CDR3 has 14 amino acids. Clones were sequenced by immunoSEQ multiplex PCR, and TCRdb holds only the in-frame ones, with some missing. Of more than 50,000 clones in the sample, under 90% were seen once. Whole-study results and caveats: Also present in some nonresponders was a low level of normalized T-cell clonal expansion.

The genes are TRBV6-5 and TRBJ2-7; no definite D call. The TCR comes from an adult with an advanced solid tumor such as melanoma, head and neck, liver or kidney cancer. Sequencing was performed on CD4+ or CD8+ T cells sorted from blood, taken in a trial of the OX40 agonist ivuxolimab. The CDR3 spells CASSYSRQIYEQYF. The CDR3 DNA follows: TGTGCCAGCAGTTACTCGAGGCAGATCTACGAGCAGTACTTC.